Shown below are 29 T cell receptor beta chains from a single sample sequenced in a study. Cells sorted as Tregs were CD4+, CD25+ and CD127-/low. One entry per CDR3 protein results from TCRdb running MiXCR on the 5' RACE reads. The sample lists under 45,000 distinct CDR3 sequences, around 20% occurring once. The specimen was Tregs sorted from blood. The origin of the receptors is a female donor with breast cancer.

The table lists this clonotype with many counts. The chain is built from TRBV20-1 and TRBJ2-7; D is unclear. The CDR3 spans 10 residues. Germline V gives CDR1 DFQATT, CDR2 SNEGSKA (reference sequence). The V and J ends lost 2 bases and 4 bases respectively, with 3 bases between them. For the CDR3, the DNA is TGCAGTGCTAGATTTTACGAGCAGTACTTC. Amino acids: CSARFYEQYF.

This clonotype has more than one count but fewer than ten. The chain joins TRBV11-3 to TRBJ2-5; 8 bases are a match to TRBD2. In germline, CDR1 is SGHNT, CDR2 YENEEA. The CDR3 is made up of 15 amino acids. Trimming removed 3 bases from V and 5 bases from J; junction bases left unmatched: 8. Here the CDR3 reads CASSFLEAGDETQYF. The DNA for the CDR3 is TGTGCCAGCAGCTTCCTCGAAGCGGGAGATGAGACCCAGTACTTC.

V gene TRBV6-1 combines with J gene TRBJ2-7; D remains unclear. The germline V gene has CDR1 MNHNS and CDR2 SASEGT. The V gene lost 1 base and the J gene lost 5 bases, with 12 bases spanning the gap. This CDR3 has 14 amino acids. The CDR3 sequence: CASSEEGSRHEQYF. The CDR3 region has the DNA TGTGCCAGCAGTGAAGAGGGTAGTCGCCACGAGCAGTACTTC.

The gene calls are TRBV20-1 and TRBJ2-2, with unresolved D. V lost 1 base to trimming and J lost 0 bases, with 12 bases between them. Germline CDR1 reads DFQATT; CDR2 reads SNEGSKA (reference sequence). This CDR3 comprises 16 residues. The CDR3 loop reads CSARVPEASNTGELFF. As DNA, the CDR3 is TGCAGTGCTAGAGTTCCCGAAGCCTCGAACACCGGGGAGCTGTTTTTT.

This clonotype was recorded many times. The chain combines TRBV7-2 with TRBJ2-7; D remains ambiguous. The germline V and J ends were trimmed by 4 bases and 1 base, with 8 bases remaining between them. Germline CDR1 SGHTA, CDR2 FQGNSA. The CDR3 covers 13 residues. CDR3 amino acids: CASSSTGSYEQYF. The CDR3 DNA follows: TGTGCCAGCAGCTCCACTGGATCCTACGAGCAGTACTTC.

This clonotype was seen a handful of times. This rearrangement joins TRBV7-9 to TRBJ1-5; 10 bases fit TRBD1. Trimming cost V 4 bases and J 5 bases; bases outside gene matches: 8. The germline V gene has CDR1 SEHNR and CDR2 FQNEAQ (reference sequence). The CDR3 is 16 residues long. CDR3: CASSYSGTGEDQPQHF. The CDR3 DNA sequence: TGTGCCAGCAGCTACTCAGGGACAGGGGAGGATCAGCCCCAGCATTTT.

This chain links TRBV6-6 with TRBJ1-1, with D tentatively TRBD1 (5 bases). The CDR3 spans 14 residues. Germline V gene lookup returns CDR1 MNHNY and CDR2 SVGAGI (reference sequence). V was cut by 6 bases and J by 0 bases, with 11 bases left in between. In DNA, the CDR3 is TGTGCCAGCAGGGAGGGACGGTTGAACACTGAAGCTTTCTTT. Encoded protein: CASREGRLNTEAFF.

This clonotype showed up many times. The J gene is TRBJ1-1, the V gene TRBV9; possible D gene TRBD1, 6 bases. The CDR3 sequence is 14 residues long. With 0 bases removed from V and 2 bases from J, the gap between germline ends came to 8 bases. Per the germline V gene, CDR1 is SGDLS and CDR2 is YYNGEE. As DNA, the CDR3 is TGTGCCAGCAGCGTAGGGACAGAAAACACTGAAGCTTTCTTT. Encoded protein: CASSVGTENTEAFF. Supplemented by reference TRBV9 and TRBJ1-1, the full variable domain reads DSGVTQTPKHLITATGQRVTLRCSPRSGDLSVYWYQQSLDQGLQFLIQYYNGEERAKGNILERFSAQQFPDLHSELNLSSLELGDSALYFCASSVGTENTEAFFGQGTRLTVV.

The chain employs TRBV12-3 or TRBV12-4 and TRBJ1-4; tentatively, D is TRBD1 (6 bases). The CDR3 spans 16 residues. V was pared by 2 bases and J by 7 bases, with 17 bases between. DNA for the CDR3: TGTGCCAGCAGTTTATCGTTCGTGGGGGCACGTGAAAAACTGTTTTTT. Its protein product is CASSLSFVGAREKLFF.

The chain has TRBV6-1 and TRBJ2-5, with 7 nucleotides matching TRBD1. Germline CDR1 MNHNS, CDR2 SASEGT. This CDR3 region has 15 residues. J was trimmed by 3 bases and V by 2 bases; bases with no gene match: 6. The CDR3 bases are TGTGCCAGCAGTGAACAGACAGGGCCTAAAGAGACCCAGTACTTC. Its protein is CASSEQTGPKETQYF.

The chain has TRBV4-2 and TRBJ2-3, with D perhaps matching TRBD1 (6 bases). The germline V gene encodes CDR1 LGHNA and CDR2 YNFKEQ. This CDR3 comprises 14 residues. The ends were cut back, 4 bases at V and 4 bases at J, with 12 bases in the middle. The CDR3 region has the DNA TGTGCCAGCAGCCCCCGACAGGACCCAGATACGCAGTATTTT. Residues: CASSPRQDPDTQYF.

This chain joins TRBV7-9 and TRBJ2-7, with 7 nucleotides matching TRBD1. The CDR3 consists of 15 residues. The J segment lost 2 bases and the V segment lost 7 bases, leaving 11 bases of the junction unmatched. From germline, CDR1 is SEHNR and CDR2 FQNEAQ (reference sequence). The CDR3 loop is CASTGARDRAYEQYF. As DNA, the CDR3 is TGTGCCAGCACCGGAGCGCGAGACAGGGCCTACGAGCAGTACTTC.

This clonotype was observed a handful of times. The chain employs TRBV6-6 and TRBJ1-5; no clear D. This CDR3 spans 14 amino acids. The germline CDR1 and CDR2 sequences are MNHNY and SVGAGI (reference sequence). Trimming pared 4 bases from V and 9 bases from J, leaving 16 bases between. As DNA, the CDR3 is TGTGCCAGCAGTTTAGGACGGGGATCGAGGCCCCAGCATTTT. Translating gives CASSLGRGSRPQHF.

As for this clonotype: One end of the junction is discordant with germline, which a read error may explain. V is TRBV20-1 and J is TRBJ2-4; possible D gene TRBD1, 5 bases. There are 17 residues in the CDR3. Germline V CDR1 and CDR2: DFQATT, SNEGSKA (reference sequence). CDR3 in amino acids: CSAHQGPRYNAKNIQYF. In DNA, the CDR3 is TGCAGTGCTCACCAGGGTCCGCGGTATAATGCCAAGAACATTCAGTACTTC.

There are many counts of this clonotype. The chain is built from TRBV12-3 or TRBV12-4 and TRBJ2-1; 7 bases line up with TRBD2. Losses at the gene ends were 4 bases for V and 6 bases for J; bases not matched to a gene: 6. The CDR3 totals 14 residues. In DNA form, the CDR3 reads TGTGCCAGCAGTTCTGTCGGGACTATCAATGAGCAGTTCTTC. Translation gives CASSSVGTINEQFF.

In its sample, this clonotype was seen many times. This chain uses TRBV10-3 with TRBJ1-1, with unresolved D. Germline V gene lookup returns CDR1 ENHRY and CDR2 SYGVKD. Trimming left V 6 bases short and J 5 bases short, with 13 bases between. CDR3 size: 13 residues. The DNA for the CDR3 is TGTGCCATCAGGGGTGTGGGGTGGACTGAAGCTTTCTTT. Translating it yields CAIRGVGWTEAFF.

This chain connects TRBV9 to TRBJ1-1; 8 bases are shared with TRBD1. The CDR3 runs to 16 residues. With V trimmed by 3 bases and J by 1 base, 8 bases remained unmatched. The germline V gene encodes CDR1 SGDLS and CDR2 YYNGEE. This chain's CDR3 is CASSDRAGQENTEAFF. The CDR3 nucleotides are TGTGCCAGCAGCGACAGAGCGGGACAGGAGAACACTGAAGCTTTCTTT.

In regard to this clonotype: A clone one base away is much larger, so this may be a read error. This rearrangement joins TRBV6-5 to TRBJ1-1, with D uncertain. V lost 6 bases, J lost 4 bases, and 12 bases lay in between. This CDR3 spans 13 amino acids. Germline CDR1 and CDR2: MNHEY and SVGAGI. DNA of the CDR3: TGTGCCAGCAGGACTTTCCTCGGCACTGAAGCTTTCTTT. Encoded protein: CASRTFLGTEAFF.

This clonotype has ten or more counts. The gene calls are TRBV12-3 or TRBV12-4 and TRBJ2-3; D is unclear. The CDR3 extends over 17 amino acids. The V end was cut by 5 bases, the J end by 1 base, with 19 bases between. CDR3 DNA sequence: TGTGCCAGCAGTATGCTAGACTTCGGTGGAGGCACAGATACGCAGTATTTT. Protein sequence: CASSMLDFGGGTDTQYF.

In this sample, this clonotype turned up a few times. The CDR3 loop is CSARDLTDVNYGYTF. As DNA, the CDR3 is TGCAGTGCTAGAGATCTTACGGACGTTAACTATGGCTACACCTTC. The V call is TRBV20-1, the J call TRBJ1-2; D is undetermined. V dropped 0 bases and J dropped 1 base, with 12 bases sitting between them. There are 15 residues in the CDR3. Germline lookup yields CDR1 DFQATT and CDR2 SNEGSKA (reference sequence).

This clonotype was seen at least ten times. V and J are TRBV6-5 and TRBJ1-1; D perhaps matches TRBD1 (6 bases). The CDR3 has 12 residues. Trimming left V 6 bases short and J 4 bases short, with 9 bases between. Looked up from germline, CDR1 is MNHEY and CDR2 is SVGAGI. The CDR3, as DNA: TGTGCCAGCAGCAGCAGGGGCACTGAAGCTTTCTTT. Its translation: CASSSRGTEAFF.

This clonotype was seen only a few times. The CDR3 DNA reads as TGTGCCAGCAGTTTTACACCAGGGGCTCAGTGGTATGGCTACACCTTC. Protein product: CASSFTPGAQWYGYTF. This rearrangement joins TRBV12-3 or TRBV12-4 to TRBJ1-2, with D possibly being TRBD1 (6 bases). The CDR3 runs to 16 residues. Trimming left V 3 bases short and J 5 bases short, with 19 bases between.

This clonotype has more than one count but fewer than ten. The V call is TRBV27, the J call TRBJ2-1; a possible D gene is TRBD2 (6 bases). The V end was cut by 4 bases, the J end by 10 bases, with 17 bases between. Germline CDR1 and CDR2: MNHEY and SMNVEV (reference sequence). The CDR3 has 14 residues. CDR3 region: CASSWETRGVEQFF. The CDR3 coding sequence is TGTGCCAGCAGTTGGGAGACTAGGGGAGTAGAGCAGTTCTTC.

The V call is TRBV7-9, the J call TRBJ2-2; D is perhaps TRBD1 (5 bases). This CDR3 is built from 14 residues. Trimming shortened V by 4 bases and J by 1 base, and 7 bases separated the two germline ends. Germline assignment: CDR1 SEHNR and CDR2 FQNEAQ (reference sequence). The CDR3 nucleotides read TGTGCCAGCAGCTATGGACAGAACACCGGGGAGCTGTTTTTT. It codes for CASSYGQNTGELFF.

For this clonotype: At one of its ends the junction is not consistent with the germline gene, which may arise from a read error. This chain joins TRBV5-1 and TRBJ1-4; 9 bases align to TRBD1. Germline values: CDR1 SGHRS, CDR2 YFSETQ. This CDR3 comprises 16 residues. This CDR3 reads CTSSHGTGLTNEKLFF. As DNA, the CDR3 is TGCACCAGCAGCCATGGGACAGGGTTAACTAATGAAAAACTGTTTTTT.

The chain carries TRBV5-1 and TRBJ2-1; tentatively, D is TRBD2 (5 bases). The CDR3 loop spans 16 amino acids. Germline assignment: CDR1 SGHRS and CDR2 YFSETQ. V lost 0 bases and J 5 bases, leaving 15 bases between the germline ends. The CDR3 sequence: CASSLDIRRGNNEQFF. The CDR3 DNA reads TGCGCCAGCAGCTTGGATATTAGAAGAGGGAACAATGAGCAGTTCTTC.

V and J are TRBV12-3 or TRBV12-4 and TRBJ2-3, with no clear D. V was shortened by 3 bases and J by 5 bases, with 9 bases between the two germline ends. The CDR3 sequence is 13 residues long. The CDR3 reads CASSFAQKDTQYF. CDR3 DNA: TGTGCCAGCAGTTTCGCACAGAAAGATACGCAGTATTTT.

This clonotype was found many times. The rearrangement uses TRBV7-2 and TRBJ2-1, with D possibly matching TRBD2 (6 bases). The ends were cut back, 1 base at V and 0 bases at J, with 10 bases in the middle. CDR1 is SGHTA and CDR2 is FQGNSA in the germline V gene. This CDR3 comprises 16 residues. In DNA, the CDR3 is TGTGCCAGCAGCTTAGTGGGGGGAAGCTCCTACAATGAGCAGTTCTTC. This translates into CASSLVGGSSYNEQFF. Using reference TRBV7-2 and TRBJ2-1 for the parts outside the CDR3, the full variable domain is GAGVSQSPSNKVTEKGKDVELRCDPISGHTALYWYRQSLGQGLEFLIYFQGNSAPDKSGLPSDRFSAERTGGSVSTLTIQRTQQEDSAVYLCASSLVGGSSYNEQFFGPGTRLTVL.

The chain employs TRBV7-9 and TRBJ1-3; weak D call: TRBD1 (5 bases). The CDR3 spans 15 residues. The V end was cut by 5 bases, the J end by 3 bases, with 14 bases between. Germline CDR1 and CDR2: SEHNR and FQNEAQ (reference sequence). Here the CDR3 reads CASSPPPRVGNTIYF. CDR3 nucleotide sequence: TGTGCCAGCAGCCCTCCCCCCAGGGTTGGAAACACCATATATTTT.